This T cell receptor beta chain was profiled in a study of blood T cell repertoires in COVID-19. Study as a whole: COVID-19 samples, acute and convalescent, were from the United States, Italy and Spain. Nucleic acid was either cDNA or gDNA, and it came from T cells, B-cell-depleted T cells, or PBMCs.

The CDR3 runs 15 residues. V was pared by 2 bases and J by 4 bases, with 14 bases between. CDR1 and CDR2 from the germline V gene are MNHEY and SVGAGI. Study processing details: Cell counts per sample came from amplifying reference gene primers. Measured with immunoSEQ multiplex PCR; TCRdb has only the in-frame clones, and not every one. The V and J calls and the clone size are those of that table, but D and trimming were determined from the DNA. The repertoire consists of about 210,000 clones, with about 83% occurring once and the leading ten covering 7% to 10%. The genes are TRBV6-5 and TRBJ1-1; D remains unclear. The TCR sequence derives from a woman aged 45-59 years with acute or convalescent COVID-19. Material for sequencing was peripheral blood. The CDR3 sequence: CASSYDKRRGTEAFF. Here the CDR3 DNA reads TGTGCCAGCAGTTACGATAAAAGGAGAGGCACTGAAGCTTTCTTT.